This entry lists 21 T cell receptor beta chains sequenced from one sample in a study of T-cell reconstitution after alpha-beta-depleted transplantation in children. Preparation of the TCRbeta library used unique molecular identifiers. MiXCR was run by TCRdb on the PCR reads, yielding one entry per CDR3 protein. The sample gives 580,000 or so distinct CDR3 sequences, roughly 24% of which show up once; approximately 14% is in the top ten. The input for sequencing was PBMCs, mostly from graft donor cells, taken 360 days after TCRalphabeta/CD19-depleted stem cell transplant. Receptor source: a boy under three years old who had a stem cell transplant for acute myeloid leukemia, so the T cells may come from the graft donor.

The chain carries TRBV28 and TRBJ2-4; D not certain. Germline V gene sequence: CDR1 MDHEN, CDR2 SYDVKM. V lost 8 bases, J lost 3 bases, and 17 bases lay in between. The CDR3 runs to 15 residues. The CDR3: CASGFRRLGKNIQYF. The CDR3 DNA is TGTGCCAGCGGCTTTAGGCGCCTAGGCAAAAACATTCAGTACTTC. The variable domain in full, with the rest retrieved from reference TRBV28 and TRBJ2-4, is DVKVTQSSRYLVKRTGEKVFLECVQDMDHENMFWYRQDPGLGLRLIYFSYDVKMKEKGDIPEGYSVSREKKERFSLILESASTNQTSMYLCASGFRRLGKNIQYFGAGTRLSVL.

This clonotype has a count of ten or more. This rearrangement joins TRBV7-9 to TRBJ2-7; D unresolved. The CDR3 covers 13 residues. Germline CDR1 reads SEHNR; CDR2 reads FQNEAQ (reference sequence). Trimming took off 1 base at V and 7 bases at J, with 11 bases between the two ends. Here the CDR3 DNA reads TGTGCCAGCAGCTTAGGAAACTCTAGGGAGCAGTACGTC. This sequence encodes CASSLGNSREQYV.

V usage is TRBV9 and J usage is TRBJ2-1; D perhaps matches TRBD2 (6 bases). With 4 bases removed from V and 8 bases from J, the gap between germline ends came to 19 bases. Germline V CDR1 and CDR2: SGDLS, YYNGEE. The CDR3 is made up of 15 amino acids. The CDR3 is CASSTLGARRDEQFF. The DNA for the CDR3 is TGTGCCAGCAGCACCCTCGGGGCTAGGAGGGATGAGCAGTTCTTC.

V gene TRBV5-4 combines with J gene TRBJ1-2; D not certain. Trimming cost V 0 bases and J 8 bases, with 14 bases left between them. The CDR3 length is 14 residues. CDR1 is SGHNT and CDR2 is YYREEE in the germline V gene (reference sequence). CDR3 DNA sequence: TGTGCCAGCAGCTTGGATCGCCTCTTCGGGGGCTACACCTTC. It codes for CASSLDRLFGGYTF. Variable domain in full (rest from reference TRBV5-4 and TRBJ1-2): ETGVTQSPTHLIKTRGQQVTLRCSSQSGHNTVSWYQQALGQGPQFIFQYYREEENGRGNFPPRFSGLQFPNYSSELNVNALELDDSALYLCASSLDRLFGGYTFGSGTRLTVV.

This clonotype was seen more than once but under ten times. This chain uses TRBV6-5 with TRBJ2-3; D is perhaps TRBD1 or TRBD2 (5 bases each). From germline, CDR1 is MNHEY and CDR2 SVGAGI. V lost 2 bases, J lost 2 bases, and 11 bases lay in between. This CDR3 comprises 15 residues. Here the CDR3 reads CASSYRDLHTDTQYF. Written as DNA, the CDR3 is TGTGCCAGCAGTTACAGGGACCTCCACACAGATACGCAGTATTTT.

This clonotype was detected a few times. J is TRBJ2-4 and V is TRBV28; tentative D call: TRBD1 (5 bases). Germline V gene lookup returns CDR1 MDHEN and CDR2 SYDVKM. V was pared by 8 bases and J by 1 base, with 9 bases between. The CDR3 runs to 13 residues. The CDR3 here is CASCAGAKNIQYF. CDR3 DNA sequence: TGTGCCAGCTGCGCAGGGGCCAAAAACATTCAGTACTTC. The full variable domain, rest sourced from reference TRBV28 and TRBJ2-4, is DVKVTQSSRYLVKRTGEKVFLECVQDMDHENMFWYRQDPGLGLRLIYFSYDVKMKEKGDIPEGYSVSREKKERFSLILESASTNQTSMYLCASCAGAKNIQYFGAGTRLSVL.

The chain recombines TRBV12-3 or TRBV12-4 with TRBJ1-1; 9 bases align to TRBD1. Germline trimming cut 4 bases from V and 10 bases from J; bases unmatched to any gene: 4. CDR3 length: 12 amino acids. The CDR3 DNA reads as TGTGCCAGCAGTTCTGGGACAGGGAGAGCTTTCTTT. This sequence encodes CASSSGTGRAFF.

The V call is TRBV7-2, the J call TRBJ2-2, with D possibly matching TRBD1 (6 bases). Germline values: CDR1 SGHTA, CDR2 FQGNSA. There are 16 residues in the CDR3. Trimming took 0 bases from V and 7 from J, leaving 15 bases between them. The CDR3 reads CASSLAAQGTGGELFF. CDR3 sequence (DNA): TGTGCCAGCAGCTTAGCCGCCCAGGGGACGGGCGGGGAGCTGTTTTTT. Full variable domain (rest looked up from reference TRBV7-2 and TRBJ2-2): GAGVSQSPSNKVTEKGKDVELRCDPISGHTALYWYRQSLGQGLEFLIYFQGNSAPDKSGLPSDRFSAERTGGSVSTLTIQRTQQEDSAVYLCASSLAAQGTGGELFFGEGSRLTVL.

This clonotype was counted at least ten times. This chain links TRBV4-2 with TRBJ2-3; D is perhaps TRBD2 (7 bases). The germline gives CDR1 LGHNA, CDR2 YNFKEQ. This CDR3 is built from 17 residues. V was cut by 5 bases and J by 3 bases, with 21 bases left in between. The CDR3 protein is CASSSRILQGGTDTQYF. In nucleotides, the CDR3 is TGTGCCAGCAGCTCACGAATACTACAGGGAGGGACAGATACGCAGTATTTT.

This chain links TRBV3-1 with TRBJ2-3; D is possibly TRBD2 (5 bases). With 8 bases removed from V and 5 bases from J, the gap between germline ends came to 11 bases. Germline CDR1 is LGHDT and CDR2 is YNNKEL (reference sequence). The CDR3 has 12 residues. The CDR3 here is CASATGRDTQYF. In nucleotides, the CDR3 is TGTGCCAGCGCGACGGGGAGAGATACGCAGTATTTT.

This clonotype was observed a handful of times. The chain recombines TRBV10-3 with TRBJ2-7; D unresolved. Germline V gives CDR1 ENHRY, CDR2 SYGVKD. V was cut by 3 bases and J by 6 bases, with 12 bases left in between. The CDR3 runs 13 residues. CDR3 residues: CAISDRVSSEQYV. The CDR3 region has the DNA TGTGCCATCAGTGATAGGGTTAGCTCCGAGCAGTACGTC.

V is TRBV12-3 or TRBV12-4 and J is TRBJ1-5; the match to TRBD1 covers 11 bases. The CDR3 runs to 16 residues. J was trimmed by 5 bases and V by 9 bases; bases with no gene match: 12. In nucleotides, the CDR3 is TGTGCCAGTGACCCGGGACAGGGGGGGCGGGATCAGCCCCAGCATTTT. Amino acids: CASDPGQGGRDQPQHF.

This chain's CDR3 is CASSLVGVGNEQFF. The CDR3 coding sequence is TGTGCCAGCAGCTTAGTAGGGGTGGGCAATGAGCAGTTCTTC. J is TRBJ2-1 and V is TRBV13; a weak D match, TRBD1 (5 bases). V was cut by 1 base and J by 6 bases, with 10 bases left in between. Germline-derived CDR1 and CDR2 are PRHDT and FYEKMQ (reference sequence). CDR3 size: 14 residues.

In this sample, this clonotype turned up a few times. The chain is built from TRBV11-3 and TRBJ2-7, with D uncertain. The germline gives CDR1 SGHNT, CDR2 YENEEA. The germline V and J ends were trimmed by 6 bases and 0 bases, with 21 bases remaining between them. The CDR3 is 17 residues long. CDR3 DNA sequence: TGTGCCAGCAGTTCGATAAGGATGGGTACCCACTCCTACGAGCAGTACTTC. The encoded protein is CASSSIRMGTHSYEQYF.

This clonotype has just one count. The chain combines TRBV12-3 or TRBV12-4 with TRBJ2-1, with D possibly being TRBD2 (5 bases). V lost 3 bases and J lost 5, with 20 bases in between. The CDR3 covers 17 residues. DNA for the CDR3: TGTGCCAGCAGTTTTGGCTTGACCAGCGGCCCAAACAATGAGCAGTTCTTC. Its protein product is CASSFGLTSGPNNEQFF.

This clonotype came up a few times. The chain carries TRBV20-1 and TRBJ2-7, with D hard to call. From germline, CDR1 is DFQATT and CDR2 SNEGSKA (reference sequence). The CDR3 covers 12 residues. Trimming shortened V by 1 base and J by 4 bases, and 8 bases separated the two germline ends. CDR3 region: CSARARSYEQYV. CDR3 nucleotides: TGCAGTGCTAGAGCCCGAAGTTACGAGCAGTACGTC.

This clonotype was found a few times. The CDR3 DNA sequence: TGTGCCAGCAGTGCACAGGGAGCCTACAATGAGCAGTTCTTC. It codes for CASSAQGAYNEQFF. This sequence joins TRBV25-1 and TRBJ2-1, with a weak D call TRBD1 (6 bases). CDR1 and CDR2 from the germline V gene are MGHDK and SYGVNS. The CDR3 is 14 residues long. Trimming stripped 4 bases from V and 2 bases from J, with 9 bases between.

A few counts support this clonotype. V and J are TRBV10-3 and TRBJ2-7, with D unclear. Trimming cost V 2 bases and J 2 bases, with 7 bases left between them. The germline V gene encodes CDR1 ENHRY and CDR2 SYGVKD. The CDR3 extends over 13 amino acids. CDR3 nucleotide sequence: TGTGCCATCAGTGAGATAACTACCTACGAGCAGTACTTC. Its protein product is CAISEITTYEQYF.

This clonotype was detected a few times. This CDR3 reads CSARDFPQETQYF. As DNA, the CDR3 is TGCAGTGCTAGAGATTTTCCACAAGAGACCCAGTACTTC. The chain uses TRBV20-1 and TRBJ2-5, with D hard to call. The CDR3 runs 13 residues. Germline loops: CDR1 DFQATT, CDR2 SNEGSKA (reference sequence). V was shortened by 0 bases and J by 2 bases, with 7 bases between the two germline ends.

This clonotype showed up just a few times. This chain connects TRBV6-6 to TRBJ2-1, with D maybe TRBD2 (5 bases). This CDR3 is 14 amino acids long. V dropped 9 bases and J dropped 5 bases, with 17 bases sitting between them. Germline CDR1 is MNHNY and CDR2 is SVGAGI (reference sequence). The CDR3 coding sequence is TGTGCCAGTAAAGCCACGGGGTCCCACAATGAGCAGTTCTTC. It codes for CASKATGSHNEQFF.

The chain has TRBV12-3 or TRBV12-4 and TRBJ2-2; D may be TRBD1 (5 bases). The germline V and J ends were trimmed by 3 bases and 3 bases, with 8 bases remaining between them. The CDR3 covers 14 residues. CDR3 sequence: CASSFARDTGELFF. The CDR3 DNA sequence: TGTGCCAGCAGTTTTGCCAGGGACACCGGGGAGCTGTTTTTT.